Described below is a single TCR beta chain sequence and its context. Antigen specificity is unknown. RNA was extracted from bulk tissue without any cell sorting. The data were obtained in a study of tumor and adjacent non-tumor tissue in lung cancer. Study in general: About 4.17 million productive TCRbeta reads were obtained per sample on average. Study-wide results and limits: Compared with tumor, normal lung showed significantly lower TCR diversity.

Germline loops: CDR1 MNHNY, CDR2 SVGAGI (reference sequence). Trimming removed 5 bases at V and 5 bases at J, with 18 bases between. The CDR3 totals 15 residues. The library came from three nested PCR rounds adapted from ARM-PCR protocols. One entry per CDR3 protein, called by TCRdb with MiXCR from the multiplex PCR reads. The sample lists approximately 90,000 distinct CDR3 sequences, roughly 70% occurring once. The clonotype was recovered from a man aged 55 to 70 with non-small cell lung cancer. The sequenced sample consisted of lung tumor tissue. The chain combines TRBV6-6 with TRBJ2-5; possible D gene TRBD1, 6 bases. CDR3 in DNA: TGTGCCAGCAGTCGGGGACACTCCCGGTTGGAGACCCAGTACTTC. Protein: CASSRGHSRLETQYF.